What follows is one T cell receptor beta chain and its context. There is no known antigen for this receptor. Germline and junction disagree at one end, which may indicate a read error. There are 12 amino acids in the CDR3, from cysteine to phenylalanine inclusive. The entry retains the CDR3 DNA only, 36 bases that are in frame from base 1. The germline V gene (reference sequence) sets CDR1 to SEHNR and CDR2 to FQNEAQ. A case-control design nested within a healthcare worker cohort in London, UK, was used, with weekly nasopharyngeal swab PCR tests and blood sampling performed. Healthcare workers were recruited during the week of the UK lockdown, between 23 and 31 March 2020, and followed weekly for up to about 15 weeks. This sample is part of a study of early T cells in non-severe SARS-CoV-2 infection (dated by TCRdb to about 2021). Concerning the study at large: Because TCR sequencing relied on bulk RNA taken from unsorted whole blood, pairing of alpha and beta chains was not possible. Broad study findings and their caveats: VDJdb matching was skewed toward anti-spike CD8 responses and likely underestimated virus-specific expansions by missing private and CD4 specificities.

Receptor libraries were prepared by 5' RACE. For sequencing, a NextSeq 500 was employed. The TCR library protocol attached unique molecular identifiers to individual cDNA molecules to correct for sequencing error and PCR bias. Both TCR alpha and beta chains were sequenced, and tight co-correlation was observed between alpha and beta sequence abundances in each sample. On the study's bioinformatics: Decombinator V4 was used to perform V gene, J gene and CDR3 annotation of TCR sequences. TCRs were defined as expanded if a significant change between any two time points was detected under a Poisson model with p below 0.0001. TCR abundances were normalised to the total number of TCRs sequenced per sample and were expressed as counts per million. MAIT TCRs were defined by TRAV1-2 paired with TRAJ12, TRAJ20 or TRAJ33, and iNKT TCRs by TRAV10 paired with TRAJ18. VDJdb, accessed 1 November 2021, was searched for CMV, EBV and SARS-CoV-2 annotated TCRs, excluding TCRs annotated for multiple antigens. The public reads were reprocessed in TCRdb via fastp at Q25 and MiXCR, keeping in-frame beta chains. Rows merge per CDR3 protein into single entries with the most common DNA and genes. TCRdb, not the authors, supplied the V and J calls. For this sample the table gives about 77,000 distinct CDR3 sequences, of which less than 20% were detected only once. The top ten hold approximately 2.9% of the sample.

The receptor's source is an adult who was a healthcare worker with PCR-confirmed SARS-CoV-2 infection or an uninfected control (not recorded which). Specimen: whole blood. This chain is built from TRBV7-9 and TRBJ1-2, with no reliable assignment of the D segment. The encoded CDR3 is CVSSLVQGGYTF. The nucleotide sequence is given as TGTGTCAGCAGCTTAGTTCAAGGTGGCTACACCTTC. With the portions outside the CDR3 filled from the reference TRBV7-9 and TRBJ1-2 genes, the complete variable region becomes DTGVSQNPRHKITKRGQNVTFRCDPISEHNRLYWYRQTLGQGPEFLTYFQNEAQLEKSRLLSDRFSAERPKGSFSTLEIQRTEQGDSAMYLCVSSLVQGGYTFGSGTRLTVV.